The present T cell receptor beta chain was sequenced within a study of cytomegalovirus exposure and HLA in healthy donors. Notes on the study in general: Later on, a genetic analysis was performed. It linked a missense variant in DCLRE1C with V- and J-gene trimming of TCR beta.

A remark on this clone: Its antigen is unidentified.

PCR involved 60 Vbeta and 13 Jbeta primers. The method was immunoSEQ multiplex PCR; TCRdb's version includes in-frame clones alone and lacks a portion of them. The sample has some 190,000 clones, over 70% seen once. This CDR3 is built from 19 residues. The germline gives CDR1 SGDLS, CDR2 YYNGEE. Losses at the gene ends were 3 bases for V and 2 bases for J; bases not matched to a gene: 17. Sequenced input: PBMCs. The rearrangement links TRBV9 to TRBJ2-3; 8 bases align to TRBD2. The receptor was derived from a man younger than 35 in good health and CMV-seronegative. The CDR3 DNA reads as TGTGCCAGCAGCGCTCGGCCCTCCGGCGGGGGGTTAACCACAGATACGCAGTATTTT. Its protein is CASSARPSGGGLTTDTQYF.